This T cell receptor beta chain was documented in a study of cytomegalovirus exposure and HLA in healthy donors. General study points: Clonal expansion was found to be greater in HLA-associated TCR beta chains than in equally common others in a later analysis. Researchers reported in a later analysis that a missense DCLRE1C variant was tied to TCR beta V- and J-gene trimming. Reportedly, HLA-A and HLA-B alleles of most subjects were accurately predicted from TCR beta.

Healthy bone marrow donors formed the donor group. A note on this clone: Antigen: not known.

The germline V gene has CDR1 MNHEY and CDR2 SVGAGI. The ends were cut back, 8 bases at V and 4 bases at J, with 8 bases in the middle. The CDR3 runs to 11 residues. Primers included in the PCR were 60 Vbeta and 13 Jbeta primers. Libraries were prepared by immunoSEQ multiplex PCR; TCRdb keeps only in-frame clonotypes and omits some of them. Of about 150,000 clones in the sample, about 80% were seen once. The sequence was obtained from a woman aged 40 to 55 in good health and CMV-seronegative. The chain couples TRBV6-5 to TRBJ2-5; D is perhaps TRBD1 (5 bases). The sample comprised PBMCs. The DNA for the CDR3 is TGTGCCAGCGGAGACAGAGAGACCCAGTACTTC. Translating gives CASGDRETQYF.